This passage covers 7 T cell receptor beta chains from one sample sequenced in a study of blood T cell repertoires in COVID-19. Clones were sequenced by immunoSEQ multiplex PCR, and TCRdb holds only the in-frame ones, with some missing. The sample shows about 12,000 clones, almost 85% of them seen only once. The sample taken for sequencing was peripheral blood. These receptor sequences come from a man older than 75 with acute or convalescent COVID-19.

The chain links TRBV4-3 to TRBJ2-1; 10 nucleotides agree with TRBD2. The ends lost 0 bases at V and 4 bases at J; junction bases unmatched: 12. The CDR3 consists of 19 residues. CDR1 is LGHNA and CDR2 is YSLEER in the germline V gene. CDR3 sequence: CASSQEHPSGGRRYNEQFF. The DNA of the CDR3 is TGCGCCAGCAGCCAAGAGCACCCTAGCGGGGGTCGGCGTTACAATGAGCAGTTCTTC.

This clone was recorded once. The genes are TRBV28 and TRBJ1-3; D may be TRBD1 (5 bases). CDR1 and CDR2 (germline): MDHEN, SYDVKM. This CDR3 has 16 residues. V shed 10 bases and J shed 0 bases, with 19 bases lying between them. The CDR3 DNA sequence: TGTGCCACCGCAATTTCGGGGGGTCTCTCTGGAAACACCATATATTTT. This translates into CATAISGGLSGNTIYF.

The J gene is TRBJ1-1, the V gene TRBV7-6; no reliable D call. The CDR3 extends over 15 amino acids. The V gene's germline CDR1 is SGHVS and CDR2 FNYEAQ. V dropped 3 bases and J dropped 3 bases, with 14 bases sitting between them. The CDR3 DNA follows: TGTGCCAGCAGCTTGTTGGGCAGGAGGGACACTGAAGCTTTCTTT. Translated, it gives CASSLLGRRDTEAFF.

The chain has TRBV9 and TRBJ2-7, with a weak D call TRBD1 (6 bases). The CDR3 totals 14 residues. V dropped 0 bases and J dropped 2 bases, with 9 bases sitting between them. Germline V gene data show CDR1 as SGDLS and CDR2 as YYNGEE. The CDR3: CASSVGTAPYEQYF. The CDR3 nucleotides read TGTGCCAGCAGCGTAGGGACAGCTCCCTACGAGCAGTACTTC. Based on the CDR3 plus reference TRBV9 and TRBJ2-7, the full variable domain is DSGVTQTPKHLITATGQRVTLRCSPRSGDLSVYWYQQSLDQGLQFLIQYYNGEERAKGNILERFSAQQFPDLHSELNLSSLELGDSALYFCASSVGTAPYEQYFGPGTRLTVT.

The chain uses TRBV9 and TRBJ2-1; 10 bases are a match to TRBD2. Germline V lookup: CDR1 SGDLS, CDR2 YYNGEE. The V and J ends lost 1 base and 10 bases, in that order; junction bases with no gene match: 5. CDR3 length: 14 residues. The CDR3 coding sequence is TGTGCCAGCAGCGTACTAGCGGGGGCGTGGGAGCAGTTCTTC. Its protein is CASSVLAGAWEQFF.

The V call is TRBV12-3 or TRBV12-4, the J call TRBJ1-1; no clear D. The V and J ends lost 7 bases and 1 base respectively, with 10 bases between them. CDR3 size: 13 residues. The chain's CDR3 is CASIRRGNTEAFF. The DNA for the CDR3 is TGTGCCAGCATCAGGCGGGGGAACACTGAAGCTTTCTTT.

V usage is TRBV30 and J usage is TRBJ2-4, with D perhaps matching TRBD1 (5 bases). Trimming removed 1 base from V and 0 bases from J, with 10 bases in between. The germline V gene has CDR1 GTSNPN and CDR2 SVGIG (reference sequence). The CDR3 totals 15 residues. The CDR3 here is CAWSADSLAKNIQYF. For the CDR3, the DNA is TGTGCCTGGAGTGCAGACAGTCTAGCCAAAAACATTCAGTACTTC.